This TCR beta chain was recovered during a study of blood T cells in healthy people across ages. Study findings and constraints: Underestimates were what the diversity estimates from one million T cells were considered to be. With age, beta diversity per million T cells declined roughly linearly, significantly by 30 to 40.

The V end was cut by 2 bases, the J end by 8 bases, with 15 bases between. The CDR3 has 14 amino acids. The V gene's germline CDR1 is LGHDT and CDR2 YNNKEL (reference sequence). Primers used in a second PCR of roughly 7 to 12 cycles were a sample-barcoded 5' primer and a J-beta primer mix. TCRdb fed the 5' RACE reads into MiXCR, producing one record per CDR3 protein. Found here are roughly 800,000 distinct CDR3 sequences, 25% of them singletons; the top ten hold approximately 4%. For this clonotype: The antigen is unknown.

This sample was shared with a second study, whose subject was T cells of mothers and their children. This second report adds: Amplification in the second PCR used the M1S primer, which added sample barcodes and 2-4 random nucleotides. When mothers and children were related, their normalized repertoire overlap, which was always slightly higher, did not differ significantly from that of unrelated pairs.

The source is a boy between 10 and 17 years old in good health. The source material was blood. The rearrangement links TRBV3-1 to TRBJ1-2; D unresolved. CDR3 coding DNA: TGTGCCAGCAGCCAAAACAAACCGGGTCAAGGCTACACCTTC. Translation gives CASSQNKPGQGYTF.